The sequence of this TCR beta chain was determined in a study of multiple sclerosis patients with progressive multifocal leukoencephalopathy. Here immunoSEQ multiplex PCR was the method, and the copy in TCRdb shows in-frame clones only, minus some. This sample has 30,000 or so clones, with nearly 90% found just once. The CDR3 extends over 15 amino acids. The V end was cut by 4 bases, the J end by 0 bases, with 7 bases between. The V gene's germline CDR1 is MNHNS and CDR2 SASEGT. Time point indicated: less than 15 months of natalizumab therapy. The sequence derives from a human donor with multiple sclerosis. This rearrangement joins TRBV6-1 to TRBJ2-6; D not resolved. This specimen was PBMCs, taken from a patient treated with natalizumab. The CDR3 DNA sequence: TGTGCCAGCAGTGGTGCAGTCTCTGGGGCCAACGTCCTGACTTTC. Translating gives CASSGAVSGANVLTF.